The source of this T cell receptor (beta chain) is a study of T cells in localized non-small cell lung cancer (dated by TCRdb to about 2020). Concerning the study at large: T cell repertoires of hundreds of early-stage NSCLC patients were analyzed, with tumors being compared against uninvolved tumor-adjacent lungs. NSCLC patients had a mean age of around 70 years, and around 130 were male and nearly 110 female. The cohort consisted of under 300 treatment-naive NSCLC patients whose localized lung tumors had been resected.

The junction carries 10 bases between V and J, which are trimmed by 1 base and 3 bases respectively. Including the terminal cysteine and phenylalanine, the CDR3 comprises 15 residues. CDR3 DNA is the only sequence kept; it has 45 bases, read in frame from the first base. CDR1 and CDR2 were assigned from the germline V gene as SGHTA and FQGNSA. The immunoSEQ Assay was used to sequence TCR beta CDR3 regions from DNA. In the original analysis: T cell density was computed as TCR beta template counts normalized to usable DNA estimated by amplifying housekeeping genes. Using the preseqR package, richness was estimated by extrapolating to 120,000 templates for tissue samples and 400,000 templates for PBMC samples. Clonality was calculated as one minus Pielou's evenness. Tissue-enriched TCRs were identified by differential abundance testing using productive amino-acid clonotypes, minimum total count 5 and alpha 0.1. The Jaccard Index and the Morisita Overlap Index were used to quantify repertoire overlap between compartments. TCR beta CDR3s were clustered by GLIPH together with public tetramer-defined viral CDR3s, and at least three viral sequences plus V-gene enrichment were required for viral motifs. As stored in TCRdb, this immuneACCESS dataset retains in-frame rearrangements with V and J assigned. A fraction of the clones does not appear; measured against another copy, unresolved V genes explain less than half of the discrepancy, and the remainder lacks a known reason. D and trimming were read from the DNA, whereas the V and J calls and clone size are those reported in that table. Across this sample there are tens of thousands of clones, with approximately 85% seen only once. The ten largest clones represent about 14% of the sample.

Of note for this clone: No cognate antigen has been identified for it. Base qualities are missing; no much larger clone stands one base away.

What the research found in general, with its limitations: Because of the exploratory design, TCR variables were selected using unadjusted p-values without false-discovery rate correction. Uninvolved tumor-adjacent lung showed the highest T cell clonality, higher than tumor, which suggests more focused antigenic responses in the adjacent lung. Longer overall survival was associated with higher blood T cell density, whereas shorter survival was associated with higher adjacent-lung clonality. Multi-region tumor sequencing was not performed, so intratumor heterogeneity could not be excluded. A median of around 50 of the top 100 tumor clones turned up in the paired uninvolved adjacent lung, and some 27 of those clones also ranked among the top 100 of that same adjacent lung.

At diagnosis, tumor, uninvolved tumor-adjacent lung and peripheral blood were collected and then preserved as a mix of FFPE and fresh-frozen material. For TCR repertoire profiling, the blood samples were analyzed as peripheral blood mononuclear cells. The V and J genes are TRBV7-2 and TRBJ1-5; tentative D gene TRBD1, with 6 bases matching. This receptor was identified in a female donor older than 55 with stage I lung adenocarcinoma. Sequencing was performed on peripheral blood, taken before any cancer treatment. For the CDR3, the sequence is CASSLDRATNQPQHF. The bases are TGTGCCAGCAGCTTAGACAGGGCCACCAATCAGCCCCAGCATTTT.